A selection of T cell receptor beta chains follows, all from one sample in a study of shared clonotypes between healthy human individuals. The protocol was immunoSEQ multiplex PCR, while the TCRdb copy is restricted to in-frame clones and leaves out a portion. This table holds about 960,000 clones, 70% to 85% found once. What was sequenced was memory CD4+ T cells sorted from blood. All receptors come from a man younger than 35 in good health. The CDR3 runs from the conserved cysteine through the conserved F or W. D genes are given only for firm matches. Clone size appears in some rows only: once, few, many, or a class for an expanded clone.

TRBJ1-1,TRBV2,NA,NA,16,CASSASKAGLDTEAFF,TGTGCCAGCAGCGCCTCTAAGGCCGGACTAGACACTGAAGCTTTCTTT
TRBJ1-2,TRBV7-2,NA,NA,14,CASSLTEGNYGYTF,TGTGCCAGCAGCTTGACAGAAGGAAACTATGGCTACACCTTC
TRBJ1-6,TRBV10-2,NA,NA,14,CASSATGTSSPLHF,TGCGCCAGCAGTGCCACAGGGACTAGTTCACCCCTCCACTTT
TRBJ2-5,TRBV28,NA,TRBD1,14,CASSRDRGEETQYF,TGTGCCAGCAGCCGGGACAGGGGGGAAGAGACCCAGTACTTC
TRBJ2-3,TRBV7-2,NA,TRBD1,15,CASSLGQGAENTQYF,TGTGCCAGCAGCTTGGGACAGGGGGCCGAAAATACGCAGTATTTT
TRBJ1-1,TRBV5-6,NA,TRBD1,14,CASSSRQGSTEAFF,TGTGCCAGCAGCTCCCGACAGGGGAGCACTGAAGCTTTCTTT
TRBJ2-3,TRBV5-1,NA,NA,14,CASSSSGTQITQYF,TGCGCCAGCAGCTCCTCCGGGACTCAAATAACGCAGTATTTT
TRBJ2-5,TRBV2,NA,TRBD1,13,CASTGQPQETQYF,TGTGCCAGCACGGGACAGCCCCAGGAGACCCAGTACTTC
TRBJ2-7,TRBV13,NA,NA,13,CASSPQESYEQYF,TGTGCCAGCAGCCCCCAGGAGTCTTACGAGCAGTACTTC
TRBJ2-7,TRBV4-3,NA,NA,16,CASSQVPSAGAREQYF,TGCGCCAGCAGCCAAGTCCCTAGCGCGGGGGCACGCGAGCAGTACTTC
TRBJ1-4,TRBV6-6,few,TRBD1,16,CASSSDRQGSNEKLFF,TGTGCCAGCAGTTCCGACAGACAGGGGAGTAATGAAAAACTGTTTTTT
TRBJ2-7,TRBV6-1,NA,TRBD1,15,CASSELRTGNYEQYF,TGTGCCAGCAGTGAGCTAAGGACAGGGAACTACGAGCAGTACTTC
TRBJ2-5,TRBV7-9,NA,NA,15,CASSLAKGPKETQYF,TGTGCCAGCAGCTTAGCGAAAGGTCCGAAAGAGACCCAGTACTTC
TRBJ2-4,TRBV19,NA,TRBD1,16,CASSEGTGEAKNIQYF,TGTGCCAGTAGTGAAGGGACAGGGGAGGCCAAAAACATTCAGTACTTC
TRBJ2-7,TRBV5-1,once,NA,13,CASRDFSAYEQYF,TGCGCCAGCAGGGATTTTAGCGCCTACGAGCAGTACTTC
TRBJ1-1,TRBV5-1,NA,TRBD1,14,CASSRTGMNTEAFF,TGCGCCAGCAGCAGGACAGGTATGAACACTGAAGCTTTCTTT
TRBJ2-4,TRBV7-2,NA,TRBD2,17,CASSFLAGSLAKNIQYF,TGTGCCAGCAGCTTCCTAGCGGGATCCCTAGCCAAAAACATTCAGTACTTC
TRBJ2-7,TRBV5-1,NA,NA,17,CASSGGTSSLGLHEQYF,TGCGCCAGCAGTGGCGGCACTAGCTCATTAGGCCTCCACGAGCAGTACTTC
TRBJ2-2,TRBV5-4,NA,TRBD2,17,CASSLARREGQAGELFF,TGTGCCAGCAGCTTGGCCCGGCGGGAGGGTCAGGCCGGGGAGCTGTTTTTT
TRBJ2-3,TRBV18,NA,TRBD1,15,CASSLGQGRTDTQYF,TGTGCCAGCTCACTAGGACAGGGGAGGACAGATACGCAGTATTTT
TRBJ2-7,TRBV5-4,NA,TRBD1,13,CASSWRTGTEQYF,TGTGCCAGCAGCTGGAGGACAGGGACCGAGCAGTACTTC
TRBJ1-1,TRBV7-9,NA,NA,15,CASSPPFPFNTEAFF,TGTGCCAGCAGCCCCCCTTTCCCGTTTAACACTGAAGCTTTCTTT
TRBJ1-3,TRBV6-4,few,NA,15,CASVQGPHSGNTIYF,TGTGCCAGCGTACAGGGACCTCACTCTGGAAACACCATATATTTT
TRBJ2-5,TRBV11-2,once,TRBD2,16,CASSPGTSGREETQYF,TGTGCCAGCAGCCCCGGGACTAGCGGGAGAGAAGAGACCCAGTACTTC
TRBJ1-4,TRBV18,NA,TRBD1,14,CASSPRQGDEKLFF,TGTGCCAGCTCACCCCGACAGGGGGACGAAAAACTGTTTTTT
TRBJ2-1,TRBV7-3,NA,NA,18,CASSFLEVPGLPGNEQFF,TGTGCCAGCAGCTTCTTGGAGGTACCGGGCCTCCCCGGGAATGAGCAGTTCTTC
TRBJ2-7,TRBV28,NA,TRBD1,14,CASSRDRRLQGQYF,TGTGCCAGTTCCCGGGACAGGCGTCTCCAGGGGCAGTACTTC
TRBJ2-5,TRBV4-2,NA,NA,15,CASSQSRSLQETQYF,TGTGCCAGCAGCCAGTCCAGGTCCCTCCAAGAGACCCAGTACTTC
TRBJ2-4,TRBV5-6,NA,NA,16,CASSLDRVLAKNIQYF,TGTGCCAGCAGCCTTGACAGAGTGCTAGCCAAAAACATTCAGTACTTC
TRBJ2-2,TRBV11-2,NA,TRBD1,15,CASSSRDRNTGELFF,TGTGCCAGCAGCTCCCGGGACAGAAACACCGGGGAGCTGTTTTTT
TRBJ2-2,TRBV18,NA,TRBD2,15,CASSPLSGMSGELFF,TGTGCCAGCTCACCACTCAGCGGGATGTCAGGGGAGCTGTTTTTT
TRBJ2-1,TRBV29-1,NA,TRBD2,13,CSVERGMGNEQFF,TGCAGCGTTGAGCGGGGGATGGGGAATGAGCAGTTCTTC
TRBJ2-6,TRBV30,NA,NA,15,CAWSVLLSGANVLTF,TGTGCCTGGAGTGTTCTCCTCTCTGGGGCCAACGTCCTGACTTTC
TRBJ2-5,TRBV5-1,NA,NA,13,CASSFKGEETQYF,TGCGCCAGCAGCTTCAAAGGGGAAGAGACCCAGTACTTC
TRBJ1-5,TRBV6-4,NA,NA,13,CASSQDIYQPQHF,TGTGCCAGCAGCCAAGATATTTACCAGCCCCAGCATTTT
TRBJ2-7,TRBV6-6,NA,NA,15,CASSLETESPYEQYF,TGTGCCAGCAGCCTGGAGACAGAGTCCCCCTACGAGCAGTACTTC
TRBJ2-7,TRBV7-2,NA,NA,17,CASSRSPNPRQPREQYF,TGTGCCAGCAGCAGAAGCCCCAACCCTCGACAGCCTAGGGAGCAGTACTTC
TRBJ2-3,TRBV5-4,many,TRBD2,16,CASSFSGGRRTDTQYF,TGTGCCAGCAGCTTTAGCGGGGGGCGTCGCACAGATACGCAGTATTTT
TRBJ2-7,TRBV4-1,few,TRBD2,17,CASSHGLFKDSGGEQYF,TGCGCCAGCAGCCATGGACTCTTTAAGGATAGCGGGGGGGAGCAGTACTTC
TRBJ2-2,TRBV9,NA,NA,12,CASSFRGGELFF,TGTGCCAGCAGCTTCCGGGGCGGGGAGCTGTTTTTT
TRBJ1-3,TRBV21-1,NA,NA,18,CASSKAPLPESPGNTIYF,TGTGCCAGCAGCAAAGCCCCCCTTCCGGAGTCCCCGGGAAACACCATATATTTT
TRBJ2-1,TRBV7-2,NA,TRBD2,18,CASSLGLRLAGGLHEQFF,TGTGCCAGCAGCTTAGGGTTGAGACTAGCGGGAGGGCTCCATGAGCAGTTCTTC
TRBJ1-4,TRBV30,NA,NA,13,CAWSAVDSEKLFF,TGTGCCTGGAGTGCTGTCGATAGTGAAAAACTGTTTTTT
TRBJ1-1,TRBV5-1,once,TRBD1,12,CASSWGQNEAFF,TGCGCCAGCAGCTGGGGACAGAACGAAGCTTTCTTT
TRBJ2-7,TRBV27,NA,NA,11,CASRNPYEQYF,TGTGCCAGCAGGAACCCCTACGAGCAGTACTTC
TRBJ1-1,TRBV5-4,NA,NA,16,CASSLGRGFVNTEAFF,TGTGCCAGCAGCTTGGGTCGGGGATTTGTGAACACTGAAGCTTTCTTT
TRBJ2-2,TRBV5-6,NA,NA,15,CASSELTANTGELFF,TGTGCCAGCAGCGAGTTGACAGCGAACACCGGGGAGCTGTTTTTT
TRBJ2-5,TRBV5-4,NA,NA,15,CASSLGGRGEETQYF,TGTGCCAGCAGCTTGGGTGGACGGGGAGAAGAGACCCAGTACTTC
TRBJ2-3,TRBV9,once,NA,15,CASSVFGQSTDTQYF,TGTGCCAGCAGCGTATTCGGGCAGTCCACAGATACGCAGTATTTT
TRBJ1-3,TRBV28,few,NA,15,CASSSREASGNTIYF,TGTGCCAGCAGTTCCAGAGAAGCGTCTGGAAACACCATATATTTT
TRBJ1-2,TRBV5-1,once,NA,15,CASSLAEGTPYGYTF,TGCGCCAGCAGCTTGGCGGAGGGGACACCCTATGGCTACACCTTC
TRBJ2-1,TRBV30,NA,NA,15,CAWSVLFGASNEQFF,TGTGCCTGGAGTGTACTCTTCGGAGCCAGCAATGAGCAGTTCTTC
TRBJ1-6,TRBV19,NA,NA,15,CASSKSLGVGSPLHF,TGTGCCAGTAGTAAGTCCCTCGGGGTGGGTTCACCCCTCCACTTT
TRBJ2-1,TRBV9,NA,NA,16,CASSVEVGISWHEQFF,TGTGCCAGCAGCGTAGAGGTCGGCATTTCCTGGCATGAGCAGTTCTTC
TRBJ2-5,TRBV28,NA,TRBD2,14,CASSSGLAAETQYF,TGTGCCAGCAGTTCGGGACTAGCGGCGGAGACCCAGTACTTC
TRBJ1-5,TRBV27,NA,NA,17,CASSSRIIGGRGQPQHF,TGTGCCAGCAGTTCGAGGATAATCGGCGGCCGGGGTCAGCCCCAGCATTTT
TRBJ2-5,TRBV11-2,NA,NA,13,CASSEGLQETQYF,TGTGCCAGCAGCGAGGGACTGCAAGAGACCCAGTACTTC